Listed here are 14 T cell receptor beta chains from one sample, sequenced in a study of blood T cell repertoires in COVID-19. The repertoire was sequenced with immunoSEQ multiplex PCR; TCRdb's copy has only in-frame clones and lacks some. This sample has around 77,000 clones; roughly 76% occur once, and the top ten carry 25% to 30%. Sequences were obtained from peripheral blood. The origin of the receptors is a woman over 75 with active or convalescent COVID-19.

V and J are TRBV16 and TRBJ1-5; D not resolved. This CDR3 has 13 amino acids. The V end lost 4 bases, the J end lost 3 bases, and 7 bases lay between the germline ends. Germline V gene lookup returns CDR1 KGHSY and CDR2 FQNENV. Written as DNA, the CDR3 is TGTGCCAGCAGCCCCGGGTTCAATCAGCCCCAGCATTTT. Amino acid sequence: CASSPGFNQPQHF.

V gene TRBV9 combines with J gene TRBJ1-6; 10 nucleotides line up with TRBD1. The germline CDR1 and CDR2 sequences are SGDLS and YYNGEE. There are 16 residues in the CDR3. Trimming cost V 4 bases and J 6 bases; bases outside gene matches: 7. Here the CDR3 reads CASSPLGDRGNSPLHF. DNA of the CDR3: TGTGCCAGCAGCCCACTGGGGGACAGGGGTAATTCACCCCTCCACTTT.

The CDR3 DNA sequence: TGTGCCACCAGCAGACCGGACAGGCGGGATACAGAGACCCAGTACTTC. Its translation: CATSRPDRRDTETQYF. The chain uses TRBV15 and TRBJ2-5; the D gene is possibly TRBD1 (7 bases). The CDR3 has 16 amino acids. The germline V gene encodes CDR1 LNHNV and CDR2 YYDKDF (reference sequence). Trimming took 2 bases from V and 4 from J, leaving 17 bases between them.

The DNA for the CDR3 is TGTGCCAGCACCCCCCAGGGTTCCGGCTCTCCCTACACCTTC. Its translation: CASTPQGSGSPYTF. The chain couples TRBV28 to TRBJ1-2; D may be TRBD1 (5 bases). Germline V gives CDR1 MDHEN, CDR2 SYDVKM. The CDR3 spans 14 residues. Trimming removed 7 bases at V and 10 bases at J, with 22 bases between.

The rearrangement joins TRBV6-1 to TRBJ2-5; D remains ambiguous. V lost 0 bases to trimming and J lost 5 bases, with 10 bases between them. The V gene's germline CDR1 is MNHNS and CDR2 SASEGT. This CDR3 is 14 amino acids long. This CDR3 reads CASSEAHSRETQYF. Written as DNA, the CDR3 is TGTGCCAGCAGTGAAGCCCACAGTCGGGAGACCCAGTACTTC.

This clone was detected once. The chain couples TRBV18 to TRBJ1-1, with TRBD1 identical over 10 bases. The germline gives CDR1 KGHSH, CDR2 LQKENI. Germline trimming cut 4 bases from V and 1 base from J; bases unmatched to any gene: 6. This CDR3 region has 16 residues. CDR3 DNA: TGTGCCAGCTCACAACGGACAGGGGGGAAGAACACTGAAGCTTTCTTT. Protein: CASSQRTGGKNTEAFF.

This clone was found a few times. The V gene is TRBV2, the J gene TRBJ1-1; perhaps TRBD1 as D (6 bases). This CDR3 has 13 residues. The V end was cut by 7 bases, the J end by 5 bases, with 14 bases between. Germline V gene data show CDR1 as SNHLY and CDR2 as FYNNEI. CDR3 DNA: TGTGCCAGCACCGGGGGGCGGGAAACTGAAGCTTTCTTT. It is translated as CASTGGRETEAFF. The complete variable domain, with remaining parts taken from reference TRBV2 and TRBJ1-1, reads EPEVTQTPSHQVTQMGQEVILRCVPISNHLYFYWYRQILGQKVEFLVSFYNNEISEKSEIFDDQFSVERPDGSNFTLKIRSTKLEDSAMYFCASTGGRETEAFFGQGTRLTVV.

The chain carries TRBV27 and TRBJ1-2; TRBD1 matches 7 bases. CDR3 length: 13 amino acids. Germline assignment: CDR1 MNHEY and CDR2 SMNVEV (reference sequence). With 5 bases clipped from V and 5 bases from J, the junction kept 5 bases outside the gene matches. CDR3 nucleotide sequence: TGTGCCAGCAGTCGAGGGGGCGGGTATGGCTACACCTTC. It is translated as CASSRGGGYGYTF.

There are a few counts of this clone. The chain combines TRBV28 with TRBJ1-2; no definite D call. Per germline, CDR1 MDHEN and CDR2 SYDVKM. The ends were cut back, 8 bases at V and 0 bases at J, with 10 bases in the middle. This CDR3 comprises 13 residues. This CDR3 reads CASGGSANYGYTF. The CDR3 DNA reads TGTGCCAGCGGCGGAAGTGCTAACTATGGCTACACCTTC.

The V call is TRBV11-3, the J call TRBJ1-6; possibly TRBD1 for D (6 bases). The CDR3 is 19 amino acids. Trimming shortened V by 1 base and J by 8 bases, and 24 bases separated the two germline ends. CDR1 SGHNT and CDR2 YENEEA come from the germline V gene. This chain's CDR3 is CASSLASPGTRGPYSPLHF. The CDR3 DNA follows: TGTGCCAGCAGCTTAGCATCTCCCGGGACAAGGGGTCCGTATTCACCCCTCCACTTT.

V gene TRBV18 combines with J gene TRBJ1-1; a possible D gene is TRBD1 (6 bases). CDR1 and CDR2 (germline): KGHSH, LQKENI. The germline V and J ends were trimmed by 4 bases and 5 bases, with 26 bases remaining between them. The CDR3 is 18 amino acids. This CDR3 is CASSLLSGQNRVGTEAFF. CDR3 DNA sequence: TGTGCCAGCTCACTACTTTCGGGTCAAAACAGGGTTGGGACTGAAGCTTTCTTT.

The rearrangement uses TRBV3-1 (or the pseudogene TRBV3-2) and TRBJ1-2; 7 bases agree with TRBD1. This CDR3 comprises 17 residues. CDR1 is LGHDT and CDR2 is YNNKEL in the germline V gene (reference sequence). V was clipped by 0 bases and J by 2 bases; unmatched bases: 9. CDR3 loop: CASSQDGEAGGNYGYTF. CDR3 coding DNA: TGTGCCAGCAGCCAAGACGGTGAGGCAGGGGGAAACTATGGCTACACCTTC.

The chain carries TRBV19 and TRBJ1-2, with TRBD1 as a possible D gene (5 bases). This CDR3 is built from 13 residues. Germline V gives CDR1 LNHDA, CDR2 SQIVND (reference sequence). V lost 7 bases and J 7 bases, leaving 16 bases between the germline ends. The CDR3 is CASKFAGLIGYTF. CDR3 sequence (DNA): TGTGCCAGTAAATTCGCAGGGTTAATTGGCTACACCTTC.

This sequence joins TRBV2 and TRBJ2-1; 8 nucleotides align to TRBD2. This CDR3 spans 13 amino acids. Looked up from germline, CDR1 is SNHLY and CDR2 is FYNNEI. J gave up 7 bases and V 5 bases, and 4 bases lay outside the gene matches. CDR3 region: CASSSGGVNEQFF. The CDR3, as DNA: TGTGCCAGCAGTAGCGGGGGAGTAAATGAGCAGTTCTTC.